This TCR beta chain was profiled in a study of blood T cell repertoires in COVID-19. Study as a whole: Sources were T cells, B-cell-depleted T cells, or PBMCs; the material itself was cDNA or gDNA.

The method was immunoSEQ multiplex PCR; TCRdb's version includes in-frame clones alone and lacks a portion of them. The sample consists of 200,000 to 250,000 clones, around nine tenths of them appearing once. V shed 8 bases and J shed 1 base, with 17 bases lying between them. This CDR3 is built from 15 residues. CDR1 and CDR2 (germline): MNHNY, SVGAGI (reference sequence). This TCR derives from a man aged 55 to 70 who had recovered from COVID-19. The rearrangement links TRBV6-6 to TRBJ1-1, with D unresolved. The specimen sequenced was peripheral blood. CDR3 in amino acids: CASGPTGGRNTEAFF. CDR3 DNA sequence: TGTGCCAGCGGCCCCACGGGAGGGCGGAACACTGAAGCTTTCTTT.